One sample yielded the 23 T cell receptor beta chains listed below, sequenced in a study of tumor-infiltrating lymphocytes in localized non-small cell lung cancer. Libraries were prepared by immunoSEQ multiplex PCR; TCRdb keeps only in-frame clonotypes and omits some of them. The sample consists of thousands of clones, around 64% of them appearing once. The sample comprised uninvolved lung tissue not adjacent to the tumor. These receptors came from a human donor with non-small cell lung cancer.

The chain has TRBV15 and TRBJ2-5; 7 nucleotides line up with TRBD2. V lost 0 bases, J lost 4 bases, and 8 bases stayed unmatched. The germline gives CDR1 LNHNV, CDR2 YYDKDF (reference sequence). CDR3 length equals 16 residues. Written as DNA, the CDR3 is TGTGCCACCAGCAGAGATGCGGGGGTAGGGCCAGAGACCCAGTACTTC. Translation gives CATSRDAGVGPETQYF.

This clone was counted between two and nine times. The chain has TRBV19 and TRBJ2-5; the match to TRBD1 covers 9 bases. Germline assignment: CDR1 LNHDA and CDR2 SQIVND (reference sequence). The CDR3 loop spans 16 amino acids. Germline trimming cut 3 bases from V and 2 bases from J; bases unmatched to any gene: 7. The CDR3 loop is CASSMGTGSVQETQYF. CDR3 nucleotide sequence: TGTGCCAGTAGTATGGGGACAGGGTCCGTACAAGAGACCCAGTACTTC.

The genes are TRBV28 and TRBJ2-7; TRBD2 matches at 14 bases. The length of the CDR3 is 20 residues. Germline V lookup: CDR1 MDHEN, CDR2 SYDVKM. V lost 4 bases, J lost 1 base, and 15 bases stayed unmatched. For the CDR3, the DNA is TGTGCCAGCAGTTCTTGGCGAGGGGGACTAGCGGGAGAGGGGTCCTACGAGCAGTACTTC. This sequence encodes CASSSWRGGLAGEGSYEQYF.

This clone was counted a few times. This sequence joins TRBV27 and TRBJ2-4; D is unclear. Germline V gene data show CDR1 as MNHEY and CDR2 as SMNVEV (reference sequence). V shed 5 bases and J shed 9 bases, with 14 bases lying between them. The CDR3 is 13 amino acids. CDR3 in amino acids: CASSPRTSGIQYF. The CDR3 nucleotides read TGTGCCAGCAGTCCTCGGACCTCCGGCATTCAGTACTTC.

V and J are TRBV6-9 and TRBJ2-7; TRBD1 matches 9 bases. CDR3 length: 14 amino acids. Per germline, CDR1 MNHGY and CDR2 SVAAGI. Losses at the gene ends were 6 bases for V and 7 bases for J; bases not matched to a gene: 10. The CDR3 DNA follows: TGTGCCAGCAGAGATACCGGGACAGGGCGGGAGCAGTACTTC. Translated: CASRDTGTGREQYF.

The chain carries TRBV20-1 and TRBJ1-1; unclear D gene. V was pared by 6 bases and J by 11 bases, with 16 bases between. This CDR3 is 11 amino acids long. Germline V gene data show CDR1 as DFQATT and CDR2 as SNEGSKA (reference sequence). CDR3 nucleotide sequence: TGCAGTGCCCACCAATTTCAGGTGGCTTTCTTT. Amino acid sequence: CSAHQFQVAFF.

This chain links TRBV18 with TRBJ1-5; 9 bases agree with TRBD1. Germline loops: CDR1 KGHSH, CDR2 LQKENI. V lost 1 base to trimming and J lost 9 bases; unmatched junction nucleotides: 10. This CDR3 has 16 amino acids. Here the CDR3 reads CASSPLDSGQGRPQHF. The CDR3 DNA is TGTGCCAGCTCACCACTCGACTCGGGACAGGGAAGGCCCCAGCATTTT.

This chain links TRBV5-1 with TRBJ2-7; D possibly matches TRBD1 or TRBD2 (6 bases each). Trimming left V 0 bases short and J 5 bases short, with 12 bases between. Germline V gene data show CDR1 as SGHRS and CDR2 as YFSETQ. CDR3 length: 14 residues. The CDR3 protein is CASSLGGARNEQYF. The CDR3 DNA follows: TGCGCCAGCAGCTTGGGGGGGGCGAGGAACGAGCAGTACTTC.

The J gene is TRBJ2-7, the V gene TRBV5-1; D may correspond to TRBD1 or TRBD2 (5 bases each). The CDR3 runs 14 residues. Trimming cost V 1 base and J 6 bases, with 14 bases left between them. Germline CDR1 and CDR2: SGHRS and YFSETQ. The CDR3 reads CASSLWGFPGEQYF. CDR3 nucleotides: TGCGCCAGCAGCTTGTGGGGGTTCCCCGGCGAGCAGTACTTC.

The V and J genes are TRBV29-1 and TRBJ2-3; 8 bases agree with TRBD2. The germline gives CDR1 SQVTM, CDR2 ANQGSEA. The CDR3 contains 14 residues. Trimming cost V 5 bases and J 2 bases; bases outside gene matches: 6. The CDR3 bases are TGCAGCGTTCTAACTAGCGGACTCACAGATACGCAGTATTTT. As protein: CSVLTSGLTDTQYF.

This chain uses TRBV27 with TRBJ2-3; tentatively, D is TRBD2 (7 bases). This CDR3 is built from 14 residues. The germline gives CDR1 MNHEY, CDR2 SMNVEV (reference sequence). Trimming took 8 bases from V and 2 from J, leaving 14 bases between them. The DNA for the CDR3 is TGTGCCAGCGGGGGGGCGGGATCCACAGATACGCAGTATTTT. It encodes CASGGAGSTDTQYF.

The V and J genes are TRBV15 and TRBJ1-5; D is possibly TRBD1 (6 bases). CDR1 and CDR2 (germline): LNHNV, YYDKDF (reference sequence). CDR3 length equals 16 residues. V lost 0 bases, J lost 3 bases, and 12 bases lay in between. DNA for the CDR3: TGTGCCACCAGCAGAGACCGGAGACAGGACAATCAGCCCCAGCATTTT. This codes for CATSRDRRQDNQPQHF.

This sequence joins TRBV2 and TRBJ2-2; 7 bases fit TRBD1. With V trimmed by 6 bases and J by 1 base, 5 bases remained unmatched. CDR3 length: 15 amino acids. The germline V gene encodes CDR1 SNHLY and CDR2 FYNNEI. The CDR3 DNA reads TGTGCCAGCAGCAAACGACAGGGGAACACCGGGGAGCTGTTTTTT. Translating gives CASSKRQGNTGELFF.

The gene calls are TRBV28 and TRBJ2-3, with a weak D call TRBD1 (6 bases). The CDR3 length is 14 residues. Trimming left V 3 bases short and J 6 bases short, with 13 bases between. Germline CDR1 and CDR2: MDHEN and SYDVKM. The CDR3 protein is CASSLGAGVDTQYF. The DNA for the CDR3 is TGTGCCAGCAGTTTGGGGGCAGGAGTGGATACGCAGTATTTT.

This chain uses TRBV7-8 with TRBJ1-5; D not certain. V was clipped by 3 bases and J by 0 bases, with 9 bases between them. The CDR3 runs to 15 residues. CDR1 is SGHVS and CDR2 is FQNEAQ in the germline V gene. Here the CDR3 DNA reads TGTGCCAGCAGCTTGCAGGTCTATAGCAATCAGCCCCAGCATTTT. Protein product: CASSLQVYSNQPQHF.

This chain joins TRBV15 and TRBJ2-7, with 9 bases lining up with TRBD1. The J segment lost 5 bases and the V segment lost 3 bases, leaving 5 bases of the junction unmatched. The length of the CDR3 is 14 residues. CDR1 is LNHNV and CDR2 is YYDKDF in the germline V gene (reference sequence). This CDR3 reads CATSSRTGVNEQYF. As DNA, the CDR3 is TGTGCCACCAGCAGCCGGACAGGGGTGAACGAGCAGTACTTC.

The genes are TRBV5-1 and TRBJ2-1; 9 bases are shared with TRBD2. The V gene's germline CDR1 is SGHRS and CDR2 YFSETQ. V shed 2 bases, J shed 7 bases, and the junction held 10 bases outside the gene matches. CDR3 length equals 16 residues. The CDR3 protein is CASSFGSGSWENEQFF. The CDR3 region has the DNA TGCGCCAGCAGCTTTGGTAGCGGGAGTTGGGAGAATGAGCAGTTCTTC.

The CDR3 DNA follows: TGCAGTGCTACCTGGAACACTGAAGCTTTCTTT. Translation: CSATWNTEAFF. The rearrangement links TRBV20-1 to TRBJ1-1, with no clear D. With 4 bases removed from V and 1 base from J, the gap between germline ends came to 4 bases. The CDR3 is 11 residues long. Germline lookup yields CDR1 DFQATT and CDR2 SNEGSKA (reference sequence).

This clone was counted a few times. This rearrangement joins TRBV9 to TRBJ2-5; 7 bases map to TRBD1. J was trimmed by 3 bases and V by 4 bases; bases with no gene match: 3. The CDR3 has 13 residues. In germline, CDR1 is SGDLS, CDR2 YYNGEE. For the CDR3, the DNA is TGTGCCAGCAGCCCAGGGACAGAAGAGACCCAGTACTTC. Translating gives CASSPGTEETQYF.

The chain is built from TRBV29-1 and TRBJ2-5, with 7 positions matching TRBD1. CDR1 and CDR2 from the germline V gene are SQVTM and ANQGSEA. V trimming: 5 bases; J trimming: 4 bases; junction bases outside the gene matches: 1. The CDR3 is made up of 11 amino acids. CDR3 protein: CSVHRGETQYF. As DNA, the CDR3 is TGCAGCGTTCACAGGGGAGAGACCCAGTACTTC.

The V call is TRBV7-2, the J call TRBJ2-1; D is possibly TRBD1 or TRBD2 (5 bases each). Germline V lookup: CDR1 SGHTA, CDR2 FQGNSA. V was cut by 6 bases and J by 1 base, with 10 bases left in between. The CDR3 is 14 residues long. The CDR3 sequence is CASRSWGSYNEQFF. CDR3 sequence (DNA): TGTGCCAGCAGGAGCTGGGGGTCCTACAATGAGCAGTTCTTC.

CDR3 in DNA: TGTGCCAGCAGCCTAACGGGGGCTGGGGGCAATCAGCCCCAGCATTTT. Residues: CASSLTGAGGNQPQHF. This chain connects TRBV7-2 to TRBJ1-5; perhaps TRBD1 as D (6 bases). The V and J ends lost 5 bases and 2 bases respectively, with 16 bases between them. There are 16 residues in the CDR3. CDR1 SGHTA and CDR2 FQGNSA come from the germline V gene. Variable domain in full (rest from reference TRBV7-2 and TRBJ1-5): GAGVSQSPSNKVTEKGKDVELRCDPISGHTALYWYRQSLGQGLEFLIYFQGNSAPDKSGLPSDRFSAERTGGSVSTLTIQRTQQEDSAVYLCASSLTGAGGNQPQHFGDGTRLSIL.

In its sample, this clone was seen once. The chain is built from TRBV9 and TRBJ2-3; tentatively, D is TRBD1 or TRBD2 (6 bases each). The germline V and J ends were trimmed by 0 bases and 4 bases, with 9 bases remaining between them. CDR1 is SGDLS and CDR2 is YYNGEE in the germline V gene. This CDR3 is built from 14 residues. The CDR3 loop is CASSVAGGSDTQYF. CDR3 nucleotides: TGTGCCAGCAGCGTAGCCGGGGGCTCAGATACGCAGTATTTT.